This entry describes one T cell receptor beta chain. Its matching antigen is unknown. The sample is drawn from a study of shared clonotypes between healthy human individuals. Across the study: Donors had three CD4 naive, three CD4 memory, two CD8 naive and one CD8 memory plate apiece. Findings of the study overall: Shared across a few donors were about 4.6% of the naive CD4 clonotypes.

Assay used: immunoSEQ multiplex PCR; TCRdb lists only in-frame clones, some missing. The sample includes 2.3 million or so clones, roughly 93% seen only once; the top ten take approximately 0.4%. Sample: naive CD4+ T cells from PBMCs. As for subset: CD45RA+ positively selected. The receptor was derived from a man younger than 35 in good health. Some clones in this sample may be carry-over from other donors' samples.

DNA for the CDR3: TGTGCCAGCAGCCGAGTGCAGGGGACATCTTCAACTAATGAAAAACTGTTTTTT. This sequence encodes CASSRVQGTSSTNEKLFF. V and J are TRBV5-4 and TRBJ1-4, with a tentative D call TRBD1 (6 bases). This CDR3 has 18 amino acids. Germline loops: CDR1 SGHNT, CDR2 YYREEE (reference sequence). Trimming left V 4 bases short and J 0 bases short, with 19 bases between.